This T cell receptor (beta chain) derives from a study of blood T cells in healthy people across ages. Findings and limits, study-wide: Getting older went along with TCR beta diversity per million T cells dropping roughly linearly.

Through a sample-barcoded 5' primer and a J-beta primer mix, a second PCR was run for roughly 7 to 12 cycles. TCRdb itself ran the 5' RACE reads through MiXCR, one entry per CDR3 protein. The sample comprises 1.5 million to 2 million distinct CDR3 sequences, 30% to 35% of which are singletons, and approximately 10% rests with the top ten. A word on this clonotype: The target antigen is unknown.

Trimming left V 5 bases short and J 2 bases short, with 17 bases between. In germline, CDR1 is MNHEY, CDR2 SMNVEV (reference sequence). This CDR3 comprises 16 residues. Healthy individuals of Caucasian origin from Russia, aged about 6 to 100, served as donors. The chain is built from TRBV27 and TRBJ2-3; D might be TRBD2 (6 bases). Sequencing was carried out using blood. This TCR derives from a woman in her twenties or thirties in good health. The CDR3 DNA is TGTGCCAGCAGTACATCGTCCGGGGGAATCACAGATACGCAGTATTTT. Its translation is CASSTSSGGITDTQYF.